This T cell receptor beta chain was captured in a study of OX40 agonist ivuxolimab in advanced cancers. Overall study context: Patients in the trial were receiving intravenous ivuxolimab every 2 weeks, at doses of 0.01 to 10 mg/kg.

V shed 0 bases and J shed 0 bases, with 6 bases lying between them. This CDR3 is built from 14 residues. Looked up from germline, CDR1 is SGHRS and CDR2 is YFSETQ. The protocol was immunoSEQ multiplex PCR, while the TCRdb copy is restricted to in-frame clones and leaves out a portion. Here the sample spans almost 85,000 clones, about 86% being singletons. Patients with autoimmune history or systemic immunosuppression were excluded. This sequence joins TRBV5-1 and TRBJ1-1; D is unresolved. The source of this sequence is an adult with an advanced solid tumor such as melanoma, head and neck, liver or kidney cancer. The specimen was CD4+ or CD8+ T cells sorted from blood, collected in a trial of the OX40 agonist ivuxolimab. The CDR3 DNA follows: TGCGCCAGCAGCTTGGGGGCCATGAACACTGAAGCTTTCTTT. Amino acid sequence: CASSLGAMNTEAFF.